This T cell receptor beta chain was captured in a study of blood T cell repertoires in COVID-19. The protocol was immunoSEQ multiplex PCR, while the TCRdb copy is restricted to in-frame clones and leaves out a portion. The sample holds 130,000 to 150,000 clones, roughly 79% seen once. Germline-derived CDR1 and CDR2 are LNHDA and SQIVND (reference sequence). Trimming removed 5 bases from V and 2 bases from J, with 14 bases in between. The length of the CDR3 is 15 residues. Input material: peripheral blood. The V and J genes are TRBV19 and TRBJ2-3; a possible D gene is TRBD1 (6 bases). This TCR was recovered from a woman aged 60-75 years with acute or convalescent COVID-19. DNA for the CDR3: TGTGCCAGTAGTTCGGACAGCCTGACCACAGATACGCAGTATTTT. Its translation is CASSSDSLTTDTQYF.